Here is one T cell receptor (beta chain) with its context. Living in about 25 US areas, the participants were between roughly 18 and 89 years of age. Cohort placement rested on clinical history that participants reported themselves. Sequencing was performed with immunoSEQ multiplex PCR; in TCRdb, only in-frame clones are kept and a portion is missing. The sample lists roughly 200,000 clones, 86% seen once, with 5.6% in the top ten. This sample stems from a study of blood T cell repertoires in COVID-19. About the study: The United States, Italy and Spain provided the acute and convalescent COVID-19 samples. The cDNA or gDNA used as material had been derived from T cells, B-cell-depleted T cells, or PBMCs.

V lost 2 bases and J 5 bases, leaving 19 bases between the germline ends. The CDR3 totals 17 residues. CDR1 is MDHEN and CDR2 is SYDVKM in the germline V gene. The TCR sequence derives from a man aged 35 to 55 with acute COVID-19. This chain connects TRBV28 to TRBJ2-1; D is possibly TRBD2 (5 bases). Sequencing was done on a sample of PBMCs or T cells enriched from blood (not recorded which). In nucleotides, the CDR3 is TGTGCCAGCAGTTTAATTTGGAAGCGGAAACTAAACAATGAGCAGTTCTTC. Translation gives CASSLIWKRKLNNEQFF.